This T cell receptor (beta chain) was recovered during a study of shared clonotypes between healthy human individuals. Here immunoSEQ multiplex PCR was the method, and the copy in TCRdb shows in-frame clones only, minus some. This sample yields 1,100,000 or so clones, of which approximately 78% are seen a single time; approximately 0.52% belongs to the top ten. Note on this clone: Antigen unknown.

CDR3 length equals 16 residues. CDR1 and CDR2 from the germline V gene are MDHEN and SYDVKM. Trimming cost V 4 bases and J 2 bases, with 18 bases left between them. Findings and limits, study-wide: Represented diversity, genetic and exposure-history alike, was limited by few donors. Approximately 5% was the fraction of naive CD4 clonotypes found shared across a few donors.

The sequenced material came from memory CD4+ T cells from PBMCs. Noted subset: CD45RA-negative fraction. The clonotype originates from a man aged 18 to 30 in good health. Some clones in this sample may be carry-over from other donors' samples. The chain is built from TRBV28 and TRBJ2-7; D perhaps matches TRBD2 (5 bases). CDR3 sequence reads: CASSSTGINGAYEQYF. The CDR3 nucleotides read TGTGCCAGCAGTTCTACCGGGATTAACGGGGCCTACGAGCAGTACTTC.